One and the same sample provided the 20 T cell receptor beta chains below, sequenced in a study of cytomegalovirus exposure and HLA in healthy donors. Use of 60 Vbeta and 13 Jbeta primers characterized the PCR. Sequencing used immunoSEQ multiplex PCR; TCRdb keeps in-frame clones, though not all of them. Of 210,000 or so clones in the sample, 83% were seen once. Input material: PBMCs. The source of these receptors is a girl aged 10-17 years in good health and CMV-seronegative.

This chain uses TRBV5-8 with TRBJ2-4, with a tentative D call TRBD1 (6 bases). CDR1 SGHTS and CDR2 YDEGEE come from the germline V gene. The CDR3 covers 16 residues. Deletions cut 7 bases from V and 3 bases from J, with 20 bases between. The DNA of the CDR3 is TGTGCCAGCGACAGGAGCAGGGGCTCAAGCAAAAACATTCAGTACTTC. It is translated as CASDRSRGSSKNIQYF.

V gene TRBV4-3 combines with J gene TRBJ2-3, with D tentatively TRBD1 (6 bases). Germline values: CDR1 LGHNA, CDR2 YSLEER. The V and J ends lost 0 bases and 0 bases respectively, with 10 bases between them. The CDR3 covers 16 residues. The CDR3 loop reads CASSQEQGPSTDTQYF. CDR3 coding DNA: TGCGCCAGCAGCCAAGAACAGGGACCTAGCACAGATACGCAGTATTTT.

CDR3 sequence reads: CASSLRGIPRPTDTQYF. DNA for the CDR3: TGTGCCAGCAGCTTAAGAGGCATCCCACGACCCACAGATACGCAGTATTTT. The chain combines TRBV11-1 with TRBJ2-3; D gene uncertain. The CDR3 runs to 17 residues. CDR1 and CDR2 from the germline V gene are SGHAT and FQDESV (reference sequence). With 2 bases removed from V and 2 bases from J, the gap between germline ends came to 17 bases. Combining the CDR3 with reference TRBV11-1 and TRBJ2-3 gives the whole variable domain EAEVAQSPRYKITEKSQAVAFWCDPISGHATLYWYRQILGQGPELLVQFQDESVVDDSQLPKDRFSAERLKGVDSTLKIQPAELGDSAMYLCASSLRGIPRPTDTQYFGPGTRLTVL.

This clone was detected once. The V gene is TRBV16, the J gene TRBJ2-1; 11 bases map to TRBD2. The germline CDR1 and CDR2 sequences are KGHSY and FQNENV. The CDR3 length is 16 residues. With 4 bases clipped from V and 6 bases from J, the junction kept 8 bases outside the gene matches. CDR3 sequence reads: CASSPRTSGPGNEQFF. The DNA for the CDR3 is TGTGCCAGCAGCCCGCGGACTAGCGGGCCAGGCAATGAGCAGTTCTTC. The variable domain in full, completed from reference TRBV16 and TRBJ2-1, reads GEEVAQTPKHLVRGEGQKAKLYCAPIKGHSYVFWYQQVLKNEFKFLISFQNENVFDETGMPKERFSAKCLPNSPCSLEIQATKLEDSAVYFCASSPRTSGPGNEQFFGPGTRLTVL.

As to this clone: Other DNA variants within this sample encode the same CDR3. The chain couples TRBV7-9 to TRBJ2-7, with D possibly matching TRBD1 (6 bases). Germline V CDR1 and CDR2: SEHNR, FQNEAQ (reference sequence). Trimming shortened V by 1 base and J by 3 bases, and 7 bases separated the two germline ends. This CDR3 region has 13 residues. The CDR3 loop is CASSLVGGYEQYF. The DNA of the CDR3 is TGTGCCAGCAGCTTAGTAGGGGGCTACGAGCAGTACTTC.

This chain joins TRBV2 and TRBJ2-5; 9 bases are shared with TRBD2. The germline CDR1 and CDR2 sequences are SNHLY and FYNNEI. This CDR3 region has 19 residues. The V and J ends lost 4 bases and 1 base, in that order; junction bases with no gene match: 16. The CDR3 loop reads CASSGGPGWAGGTQETQYF. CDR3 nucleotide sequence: TGTGCCAGCAGTGGTGGGCCCGGCTGGGCGGGGGGGACCCAAGAGACCCAGTACTTC. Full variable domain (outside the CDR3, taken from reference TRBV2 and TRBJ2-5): EPEVTQTPSHQVTQMGQEVILRCVPISNHLYFYWYRQILGQKVEFLVSFYNNEISEKSEIFDDQFSVERPDGSNFTLKIRSTKLEDSAMYFCASSGGPGWAGGTQETQYFGPGTRLLVL.

CDR3 in amino acids: CASKPPGLDYNEQFF. CDR3 coding DNA: TGTGCCAGCAAACCCCCGGGACTAGATTACAATGAGCAGTTCTTC. The chain couples TRBV6-6 to TRBJ2-1, with TRBD2 matching over 8 bases. The CDR3 contains 15 residues. J gave up 4 bases and V 7 bases, and 9 bases lay outside the gene matches. The germline V gene has CDR1 MNHNY and CDR2 SVGAGI (reference sequence).

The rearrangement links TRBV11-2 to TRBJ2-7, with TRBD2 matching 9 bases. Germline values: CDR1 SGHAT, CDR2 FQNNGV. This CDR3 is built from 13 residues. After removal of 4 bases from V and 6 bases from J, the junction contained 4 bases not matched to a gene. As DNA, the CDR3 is TGTGCCAGCAGCTCAGGACTAGCGCCCGAGCAGTACTTC. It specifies CASSSGLAPEQYF. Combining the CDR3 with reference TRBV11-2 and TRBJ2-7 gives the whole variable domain EAGVAQSPRYKIIEKRQSVAFWCNPISGHATLYWYQQILGQGPKLLIQFQNNGVVDDSQLPKDRFSAERLKGVDSTLKIQPAKLEDSAVYLCASSSGLAPEQYFGPGTRLTVT.

The DNA of the CDR3 is TGTGCCAGCAGTCCACTAGCGGGGGGCCGCAATGAGCAGTTCTTC. Amino acid sequence: CASSPLAGGRNEQFF. The chain joins TRBV28 to TRBJ2-1, with TRBD2 identical over 12 bases. The CDR3 contains 15 residues. V lost 5 bases, J lost 6 bases, and 5 bases stayed unmatched. Germline V CDR1 and CDR2: MDHEN, SYDVKM.

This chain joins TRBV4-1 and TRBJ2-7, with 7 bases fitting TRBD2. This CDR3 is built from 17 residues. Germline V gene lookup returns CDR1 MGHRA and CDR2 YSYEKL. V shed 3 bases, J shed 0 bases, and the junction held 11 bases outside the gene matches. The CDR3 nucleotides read TGCGCCAGCAGCCAGAAGTATGGGTCTAGCGGCTCCTACGAGCAGTACTTC. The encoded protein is CASSQKYGSSGSYEQYF.

This CDR3 reads CASSLVPRDSTVYGYTF. As DNA, the CDR3 is TGCGCCAGCAGCTTGGTACCTCGGGACAGCACCGTATATGGCTACACCTTC. The rearrangement joins TRBV5-1 to TRBJ1-2; 7 nucleotides agree with TRBD1. V lost 0 bases, J lost 5 bases, and 13 bases stayed unmatched. The CDR3 spans 17 residues. The V gene's germline CDR1 is SGHRS and CDR2 YFSETQ.

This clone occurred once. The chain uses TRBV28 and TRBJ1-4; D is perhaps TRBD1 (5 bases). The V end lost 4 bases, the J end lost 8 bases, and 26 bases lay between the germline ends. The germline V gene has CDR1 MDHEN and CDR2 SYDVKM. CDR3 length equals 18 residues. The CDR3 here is CASSSPRDFSGTREKLFF. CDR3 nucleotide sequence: TGTGCCAGCAGTTCTCCGAGGGACTTTTCGGGCACTCGGGAAAAACTGTTTTTT.

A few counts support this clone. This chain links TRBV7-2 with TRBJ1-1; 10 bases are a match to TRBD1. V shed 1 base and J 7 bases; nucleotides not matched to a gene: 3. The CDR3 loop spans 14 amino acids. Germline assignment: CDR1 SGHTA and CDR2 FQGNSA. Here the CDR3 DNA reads TGTGCCAGCAGCTTAGGGGGACAGGGGCTTGAAGCTTTCTTT. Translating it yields CASSLGGQGLEAFF.

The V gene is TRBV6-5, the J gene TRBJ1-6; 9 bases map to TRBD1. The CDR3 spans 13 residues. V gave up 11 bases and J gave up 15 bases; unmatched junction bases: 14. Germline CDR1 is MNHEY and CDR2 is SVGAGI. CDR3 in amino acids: CAGGTGPKPGLHF. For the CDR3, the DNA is TGTGCCGGCGGGACAGGGCCCAAACCGGGCCTCCACTTT.

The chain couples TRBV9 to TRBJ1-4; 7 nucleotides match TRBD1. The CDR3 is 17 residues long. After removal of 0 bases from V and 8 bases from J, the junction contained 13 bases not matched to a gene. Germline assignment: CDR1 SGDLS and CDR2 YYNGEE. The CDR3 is CASSVARRRGRREKLFF. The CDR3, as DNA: TGTGCCAGCAGCGTAGCCCGGAGGAGGGGGCGAAGAGAAAAACTGTTTTTT.

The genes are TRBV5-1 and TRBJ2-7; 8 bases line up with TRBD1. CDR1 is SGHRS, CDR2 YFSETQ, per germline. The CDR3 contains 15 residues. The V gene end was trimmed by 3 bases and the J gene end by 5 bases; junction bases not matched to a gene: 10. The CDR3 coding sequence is TGCGCCAGCAGCTCCGGTTGGACAGGGCTCGACGAGCAGTACTTC. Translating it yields CASSSGWTGLDEQYF.

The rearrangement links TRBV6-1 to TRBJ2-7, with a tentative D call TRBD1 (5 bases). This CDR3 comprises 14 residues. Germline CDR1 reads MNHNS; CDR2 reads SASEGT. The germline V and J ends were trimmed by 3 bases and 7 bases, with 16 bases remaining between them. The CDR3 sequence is CASSEHGAAYEQYF. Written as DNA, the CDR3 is TGTGCCAGCAGTGAGCATGGGGCCGCTTATGAGCAGTACTTC.

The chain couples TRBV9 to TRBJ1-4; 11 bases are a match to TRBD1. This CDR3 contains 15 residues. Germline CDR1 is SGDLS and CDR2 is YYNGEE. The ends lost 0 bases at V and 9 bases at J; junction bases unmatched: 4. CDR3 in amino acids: CASSVDGQGAQKLFF. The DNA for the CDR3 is TGTGCCAGCAGCGTAGACGGACAGGGGGCACAAAAACTGTTTTTT.

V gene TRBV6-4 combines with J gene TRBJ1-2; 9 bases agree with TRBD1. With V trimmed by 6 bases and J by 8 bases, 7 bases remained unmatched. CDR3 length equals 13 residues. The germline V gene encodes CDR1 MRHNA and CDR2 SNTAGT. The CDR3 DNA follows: TGTGCCAGCAGAGGGACAGGGCTTACGGGCTACACCTTC. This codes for CASRGTGLTGYTF.

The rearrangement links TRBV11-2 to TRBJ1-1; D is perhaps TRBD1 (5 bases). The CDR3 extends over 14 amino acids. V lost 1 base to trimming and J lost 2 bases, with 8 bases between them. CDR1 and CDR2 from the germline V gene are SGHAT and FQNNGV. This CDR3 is CASSLGQINTEAFF. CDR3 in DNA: TGTGCCAGCAGCTTAGGACAGATCAACACTGAAGCTTTCTTT. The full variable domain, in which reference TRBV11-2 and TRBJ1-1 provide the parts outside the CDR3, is EAGVAQSPRYKIIEKRQSVAFWCNPISGHATLYWYQQILGQGPKLLIQFQNNGVVDDSQLPKDRFSAERLKGVDSTLKIQPAKLEDSAVYLCASSLGQINTEAFFGQGTRLTVV.